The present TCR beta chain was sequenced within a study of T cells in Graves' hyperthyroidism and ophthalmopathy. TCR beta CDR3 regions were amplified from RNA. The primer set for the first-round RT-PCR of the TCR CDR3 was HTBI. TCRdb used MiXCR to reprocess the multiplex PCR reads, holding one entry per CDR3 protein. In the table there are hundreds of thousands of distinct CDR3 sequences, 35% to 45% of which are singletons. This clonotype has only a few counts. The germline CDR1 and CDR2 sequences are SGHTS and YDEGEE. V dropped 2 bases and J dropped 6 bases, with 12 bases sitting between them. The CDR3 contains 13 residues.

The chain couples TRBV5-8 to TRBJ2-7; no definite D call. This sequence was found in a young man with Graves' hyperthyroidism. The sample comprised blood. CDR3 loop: CASSLMLTGEQYF. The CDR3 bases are TGTGCCAGCAGCTTAATGCTTACCGGCGAGCAGTACTTC.